Listed here are 31 T cell receptor beta chains from one sample, sequenced in a study of blood T cell repertoires in COVID-19. Profiled with immunoSEQ multiplex PCR; TCRdb holds only in-frame clones, not every one. The sample records 150,000 to 200,000 clones, roughly 90% being singletons. The sequenced sample was PBMCs or T cells enriched from blood (not recorded which). Source of these receptors: a human donor with acute COVID-19. The donor label of this sample is uncertain.

V gene TRBV6-5 combines with J gene TRBJ2-2, with D maybe TRBD1 (5 bases). Germline V gives CDR1 MNHEY, CDR2 SVGAGI. V gave up 0 bases and J gave up 6 bases, with 8 bases separating them. CDR3 size: 14 residues. The CDR3 region is CASSYSGQAGELFF. In DNA, the CDR3 is TGTGCCAGCAGTTACTCGGGGCAAGCCGGGGAGCTGTTTTTT.

J is TRBJ1-4 and V is TRBV2; 7 bases match TRBD1. The CDR3 is made up of 15 amino acids. Trimming cost V 3 bases and J 8 bases; bases outside gene matches: 9. Germline CDR1 reads SNHLY; CDR2 reads FYNNEI. The CDR3 coding sequence is TGTGCCAGCAGTGATCCCACAGGGGTAGAAGAAAAACTGTTTTTT. This sequence encodes CASSDPTGVEEKLFF.

This clone was counted once. This chain joins TRBV4-2 and TRBJ1-3, with a possible D match to TRBD1 (6 bases). The CDR3 length is 15 residues. V was trimmed by 3 bases and J by 0 bases, leaving 9 bases between them. CDR1 LGHNA and CDR2 YNFKEQ come from the germline V gene. In DNA form, the CDR3 reads TGTGCCAGCAGCCACGACAGGACCTCTGGAAACACCATATATTTT. Translation gives CASSHDRTSGNTIYF.

The chain carries TRBV9 and TRBJ2-7; the match to TRBD2 covers 8 bases. Germline CDR1 and CDR2: SGDLS and YYNGEE. The CDR3 covers 15 residues. Trimming removed 4 bases from V and 2 bases from J; junction bases left unmatched: 8. This CDR3 is CASSQGIAGTYEQYF. DNA for the CDR3: TGTGCCAGCAGCCAGGGGATAGCGGGGACCTACGAGCAGTACTTC.

The chain is built from TRBV7-9 and TRBJ2-5; D perhaps matches TRBD2 (6 bases). CDR1 SEHNR and CDR2 FQNEAQ come from the germline V gene (reference sequence). V was trimmed by 0 bases and J by 5 bases, leaving 19 bases between them. This CDR3 has 17 residues. Written as DNA, the CDR3 is TGTGCCAGCAGCTTAGCGCTACGACCCCATGGGGGGGAGACCCAGTACTTC. Translation gives CASSLALRPHGGETQYF.

The chain has TRBV6-4 and TRBJ1-2, with 9 bases that match TRBD1. With 0 bases clipped from V and 0 bases from J, the junction kept 2 bases outside the gene matches. The CDR3 has 16 residues. Germline loops: CDR1 MRHNA, CDR2 SNTAGT. CDR3 residues: CASSDSGTGPNYGYTF. For the CDR3, the DNA is TGTGCCAGCAGTGACTCAGGGACAGGGCCTAACTATGGCTACACCTTC.

The chain is built from TRBV7-8 and TRBJ2-7; the D gene is possibly TRBD1 (5 bases). The CDR3 has 17 amino acids. V was trimmed by 5 bases and J by 2 bases, leaving 22 bases between them. CDR1 is SGHVS, CDR2 FQNEAQ, per germline. CDR3 protein: CASSALFGAPTAYEQYF. CDR3 bases: TGTGCCAGCAGCGCCCTATTTGGGGCCCCCACTGCCTACGAGCAGTACTTC.

The genes are TRBV5-4 and TRBJ1-2; D possibly corresponds to TRBD1 (5 bases). Germline V gene lookup returns CDR1 SGHNT and CDR2 YYREEE (reference sequence). CDR3 length: 14 residues. V lost 4 bases to trimming and J lost 4 bases, with 14 bases between them. The CDR3 region is CASSTQMTAYGYTF. CDR3 bases: TGTGCCAGCAGCACCCAAATGACAGCCTATGGCTACACCTTC.

This clone was recorded only once. The rearrangement joins TRBV4-2 to TRBJ1-1; the D is unclear. CDR1 and CDR2 from the germline V gene are LGHNA and YNFKEQ. This CDR3 contains 16 residues. V shed 3 bases and J shed 1 base, with 15 bases lying between them. The CDR3, as DNA: TGTGCCAGCAGCCAGACACTTTCTTCCTCGAACACTGAAGCTTTCTTT. Amino acids: CASSQTLSSSNTEAFF.

This chain connects TRBV7-8 to TRBJ2-7; possibly TRBD1 for D (6 bases). Germline CDR1 is SGHVS and CDR2 is FQNEAQ. Between the trimmed V and J ends, which lost 2 bases and 2 bases, there was a span of 10 bases. This CDR3 has 14 amino acids. CDR3 residues: CASSLTGNTYEQYF. In nucleotides, the CDR3 is TGTGCCAGCAGCTTAACAGGGAACACCTACGAGCAGTACTTC.

The chain has TRBV30 and TRBJ2-7, with 7 bases aligning to TRBD1. V trimming: 1 base; J trimming: 3 bases; junction bases outside the gene matches: 3. This CDR3 spans 13 amino acids. CDR1 and CDR2 from the germline V gene are GTSNPN and SVGIG (reference sequence). DNA for the CDR3: TGTGCCTGGAGTGAAGGGACAGACTACGAGCAGTACTTC. This gives the protein CAWSEGTDYEQYF.

This rearrangement joins TRBV11-2 to TRBJ2-1; 11 nucleotides align to TRBD2. After removal of 0 bases from V and 10 bases from J, the junction contained 5 bases not matched to a gene. This CDR3 is built from 15 residues. Per the germline V gene, CDR1 is SGHAT and CDR2 is FQNNGV. As DNA, the CDR3 is TGTGCCAGCAGCTTAGAGGTAGCGGGGGGGCACGAGCAGTTCTTC. Translating gives CASSLEVAGGHEQFF.

The gene calls are TRBV3-1 (or the pseudogene TRBV3-2) and TRBJ1-2; a possible D gene is TRBD1 (6 bases). Germline V gene lookup returns CDR1 LGHDT and CDR2 YNNKEL (reference sequence). CDR3 size: 14 residues. V lost 4 bases to trimming and J lost 7 bases, with 16 bases between them. This chain's CDR3 is CASSPSDRLPGYTF. The DNA of the CDR3 is TGTGCCAGCAGCCCAAGTGACAGGCTTCCTGGCTACACCTTC.

The rearrangement links TRBV5-4 to TRBJ1-6, with TRBD1 identical over 8 bases. Trimming cost V 4 bases and J 8 bases; bases outside gene matches: 5. Germline V gene lookup returns CDR1 SGHNT and CDR2 YYREEE (reference sequence). The CDR3 extends over 14 amino acids. As DNA, the CDR3 is TGTGCCAGCAGCCCTACAGGGGGAGATTCACCCCTCCACTTT. This gives the protein CASSPTGGDSPLHF.

This chain uses TRBV7-6 with TRBJ2-3, with D perhaps TRBD2 (6 bases). V shed 5 bases and J shed 0 bases, with 9 bases lying between them. Germline assignment: CDR1 SGHVS and CDR2 FNYEAQ. The length of the CDR3 is 14 residues. CDR3 loop: CASSPGLSTDTQYF. DNA for the CDR3: TGTGCCAGCAGCCCGGGACTTAGCACAGATACGCAGTATTTT.

V is TRBV2 and J is TRBJ2-6; D not resolved. Trimming took off 8 bases at V and 0 bases at J, with 14 bases between the two ends. Germline assignment: CDR1 SNHLY and CDR2 FYNNEI. The CDR3 totals 16 residues. Here the CDR3 DNA reads TGTGCCAGCTCCCAGATGGCAGGCTCTGGGGCCAACGTCCTGACTTTC. It yields the protein CASSQMAGSGANVLTF.

The chain joins TRBV6-2 or TRBV6-3 to TRBJ2-3; D is possibly TRBD1 (5 bases). The CDR3 covers 15 residues. Germline V gene lookup returns CDR1 MNHEY and CDR2 SVGEGT. Trimming cost V 2 bases and J 3 bases, with 12 bases left between them. The CDR3 sequence: CASSYDPGITDTQYF. CDR3 bases: TGTGCCAGCAGTTACGACCCAGGGATTACAGATACGCAGTATTTT.

The V call is TRBV15, the J call TRBJ2-1; no clear D gene. Germline-derived CDR1 and CDR2 are LNHNV and YYDKDF (reference sequence). V was cut by 0 bases and J by 6 bases, with 6 bases left in between. CDR3 size: 13 residues. Here the CDR3 reads CATSRELGNEQFF. CDR3 nucleotide sequence: TGTGCCACCAGCAGAGAGCTAGGCAATGAGCAGTTCTTC.

This clone occurred a few times. CDR3 in amino acids: CASSYSRRQGEAFF. DNA of the CDR3: TGTGCCAGCAGTTACTCGCGAAGACAGGGCGAAGCTTTCTTT. The chain has TRBV6-5 and TRBJ1-1; 7 bases line up with TRBD1. After removal of 0 bases from V and 8 bases from J, the junction contained 6 bases not matched to a gene. The CDR3 spans 14 residues. Germline loops: CDR1 MNHEY, CDR2 SVGAGI.

DNA for the CDR3: TGTGCCAGTAGTATCAAACCTTCGACAGTTACCTACGAGCAGTACTTC. It codes for CASSIKPSTVTYEQYF. This chain connects TRBV19 to TRBJ2-7, with a possible D match to TRBD1 (5 bases). CDR1 is LNHDA and CDR2 is SQIVND in the germline V gene (reference sequence). The V end lost 3 bases, the J end lost 2 bases, and 17 bases lay between the germline ends. There are 16 residues in the CDR3.

The chain has TRBV7-3 and TRBJ2-1, with TRBD1 identical over 8 bases. This CDR3 contains 14 residues. The V and J ends lost 5 bases and 3 bases, in that order; junction bases with no gene match: 3. Looked up from germline, CDR1 is SGHTA and CDR2 is FQGTGA. The CDR3 loop is CASSPDRGYNEQFF. The CDR3, as DNA: TGTGCCAGCAGCCCAGACAGGGGCTACAATGAGCAGTTCTTC.

In its sample, this clone was seen once. The V and J genes are TRBV19 and TRBJ2-3, with D unclear. Trimming left V 1 base short and J 2 bases short, with 10 bases between. Germline V gene data show CDR1 as LNHDA and CDR2 as SQIVND (reference sequence). The CDR3 is made up of 15 amino acids. CDR3 in DNA: TGTGCCAGTAGTATAGTTTCACTTGACACAGATACGCAGTATTTT. Translation gives CASSIVSLDTDTQYF.

The chain couples TRBV27 to TRBJ2-7, with 7 bases matching TRBD2. V lost 3 bases and J lost 3; bases outside the gene matches: 2. CDR3 size: 13 residues. Germline V gene data show CDR1 as MNHEY and CDR2 as SMNVEV (reference sequence). For the CDR3, the DNA is TGTGCCAGCAGTTTTCGGGAGGACTACGAGCAGTACTTC. Encoded protein: CASSFREDYEQYF.

The chain links TRBV12-3 or TRBV12-4 to TRBJ1-2, with TRBD1 as a possible D gene (5 bases). Deletions cut 6 bases from V and 6 bases from J, with 14 bases between. CDR3 size: 13 residues. CDR3 DNA sequence: TGTGCCAGCAGCCCCCTGGGGCGGCATGGCTACACCTTC. This gives the protein CASSPLGRHGYTF.

This clone was recorded a few times. The chain has TRBV5-1 and TRBJ2-3, with D unresolved. The CDR3 is 14 amino acids. V was clipped by 0 bases and J by 3 bases, with 8 bases between them. Looked up from germline, CDR1 is SGHRS and CDR2 is YFSETQ. CDR3 DNA sequence: TGCGCCAGCAGCTTGGCCAAGCCTACAGATACGCAGTATTTT. Residues: CASSLAKPTDTQYF.

The V call is TRBV9, the J call TRBJ2-4; possible D gene TRBD1, 5 bases. Germline loops: CDR1 SGDLS, CDR2 YYNGEE. The CDR3 consists of 20 residues. V lost 3 bases and J 0 bases, leaving 25 bases between the germline ends. Here the CDR3 DNA reads TGTGCCAGCAGCGAGGGGTCTCCGCTCTCCCTTACCGGAGCCAAAAACATTCAGTACTTC. Amino acids: CASSEGSPLSLTGAKNIQYF.

This clone was observed a single time. This chain uses TRBV29-1 with TRBJ2-5; 10 nucleotides match TRBD1. The CDR3 loop spans 15 amino acids. Germline-derived CDR1 and CDR2 are SQVTM and ANQGSEA. V shed 5 bases and J 3 bases; nucleotides not matched to a gene: 9. The CDR3 region has the DNA TGCAGCGTTCAACCGGCCGGGACAGGGGAAGAGACCCAGTACTTC. Translating it yields CSVQPAGTGEETQYF.

This clone was picked up one time. The chain uses TRBV5-8 and TRBJ2-1; D gene ambiguous. CDR1 and CDR2 from the germline V gene are SGHTS and YDEGEE. Trimming removed 2 bases from V and 5 bases from J, with 8 bases in between. This CDR3 contains 13 residues. The CDR3 DNA reads as TGTGCCAGCAGCTTTGCAGCGAACAATGAGCAGTTCTTC. Amino acid sequence: CASSFAANNEQFF. Using reference TRBV5-8 and TRBJ2-1 for the parts outside the CDR3, the full variable domain is EAGVTQSPTHLIKTRGQQATLRCSPISGHTSVYWYQQALGLGLQFLLWYDEGEERNRGNFPPRFSGRQFPNYSSELNVNALELEDSALYLCASSFAANNEQFFGPGTRLTVL.

This clone was recorded a few times. CDR3 nucleotide sequence: TGTGCCAGCAGACGACAGGGGGCCGGCAATCAGCCCCAGCATTTT. Translating gives CASRRQGAGNQPQHF. The chain employs TRBV27 and TRBJ1-5; 10 bases are shared with TRBD1. In germline, CDR1 is MNHEY, CDR2 SMNVEV (reference sequence). V shed 6 bases and J 2 bases; nucleotides not matched to a gene: 4. The CDR3 consists of 15 residues.

The gene calls are TRBV3-1 (or the pseudogene TRBV3-2) and TRBJ2-1; 11 bases line up with TRBD2. Germline loops: CDR1 LGHDT, CDR2 YNNKEL (reference sequence). The CDR3 runs 14 residues. The V gene end was trimmed by 1 base and the J gene end by 15 bases; junction bases not matched to a gene: 8. CDR3 DNA sequence: TGTGCCAGCAGCCAAGCCCTAGCGGGGGGCCAAATGTTCTTC. Translating gives CASSQALAGGQMFF.

The chain recombines TRBV5-1 with TRBJ2-7; 11 bases agree with TRBD2. Germline V gene data show CDR1 as SGHRS and CDR2 as YFSETQ. This CDR3 contains 16 residues. V gave up 4 bases and J gave up 1 base; unmatched junction bases: 7. CDR3 coding DNA: TGCGCCAGCAGCCCACCGGGACTAGCGGCTTCCTACGAGCAGTACTTC. It encodes CASSPPGLAASYEQYF.